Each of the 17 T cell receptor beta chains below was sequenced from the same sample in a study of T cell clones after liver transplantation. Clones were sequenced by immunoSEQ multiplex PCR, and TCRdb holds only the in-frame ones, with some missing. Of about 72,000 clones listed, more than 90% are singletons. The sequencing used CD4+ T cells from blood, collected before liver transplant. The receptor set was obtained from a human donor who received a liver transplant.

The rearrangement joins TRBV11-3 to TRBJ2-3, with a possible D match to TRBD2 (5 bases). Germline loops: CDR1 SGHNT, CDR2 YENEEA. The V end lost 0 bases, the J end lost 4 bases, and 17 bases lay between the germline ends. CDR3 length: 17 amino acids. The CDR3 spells CASSLDPFRGVPDTQYF. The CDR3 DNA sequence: TGTGCCAGCAGCTTAGATCCTTTTCGGGGAGTGCCAGATACGCAGTATTTT.

DNA for the CDR3: TGCGCCAGCAGTGATATATTAGGCAGGCGCAATCAGCCCCAGCATTTT. The encoded protein is CASSDILGRRNQPQHF. V and J are TRBV10-2 and TRBJ1-5; D call uncertain. V was trimmed by 3 bases and J by 2 bases, leaving 14 bases between them. The germline CDR1 and CDR2 sequences are WSHSY and SAAADI. The CDR3 consists of 16 residues.

CDR3 in DNA: TGTGCCAGCAGCCAAGTCCGGGACCCAGGATACGAGCAGTACTTC. Translated: CASSQVRDPGYEQYF. The chain has TRBV4-2 and TRBJ2-7; D tentatively reads TRBD1 or TRBD2 (5 bases each). V lost 1 base to trimming and J lost 4 bases, with 14 bases between them. The CDR3 totals 15 residues. Germline loops: CDR1 LGHNA, CDR2 YNFKEQ.

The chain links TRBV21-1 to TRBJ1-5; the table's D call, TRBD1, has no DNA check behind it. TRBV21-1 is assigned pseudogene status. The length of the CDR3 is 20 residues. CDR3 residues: CASSPRDRDYPVWGNQPQHF. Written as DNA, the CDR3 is TGTGCCAGCAGCCCCCGGGACAGGGACTATCCCGTGTGGGGCAATCAGCCCCAGCATTTT.

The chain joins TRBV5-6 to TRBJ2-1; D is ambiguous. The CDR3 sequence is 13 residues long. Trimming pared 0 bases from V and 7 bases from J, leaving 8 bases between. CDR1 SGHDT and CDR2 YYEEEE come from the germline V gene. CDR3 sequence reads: CASSLVGRNEQFF. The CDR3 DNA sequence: TGTGCCAGCAGCTTGGTTGGGCGGAATGAGCAGTTCTTC.

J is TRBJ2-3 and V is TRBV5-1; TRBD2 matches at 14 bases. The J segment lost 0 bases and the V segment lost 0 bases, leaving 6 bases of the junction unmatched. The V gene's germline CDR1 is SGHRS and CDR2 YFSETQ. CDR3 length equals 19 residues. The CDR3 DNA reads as TGCGCCAGCAGCTTGGTGAGGACTAGCGGGAGGACTAGCACAGATACGCAGTATTTT. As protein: CASSLVRTSGRTSTDTQYF.

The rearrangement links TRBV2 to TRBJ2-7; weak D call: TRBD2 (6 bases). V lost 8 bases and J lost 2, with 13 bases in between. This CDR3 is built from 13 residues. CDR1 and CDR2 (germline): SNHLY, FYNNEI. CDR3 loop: CASEGLITYEQYF. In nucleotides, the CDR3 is TGTGCCAGCGAGGGACTCATAACCTACGAGCAGTACTTC.

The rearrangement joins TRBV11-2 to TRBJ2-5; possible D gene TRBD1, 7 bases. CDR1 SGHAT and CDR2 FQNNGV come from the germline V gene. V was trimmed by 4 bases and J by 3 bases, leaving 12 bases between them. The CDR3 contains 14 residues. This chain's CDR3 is CASSSPRGEETQYF. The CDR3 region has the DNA TGTGCCAGCAGCTCGCCCAGGGGGGAAGAGACCCAGTACTTC.

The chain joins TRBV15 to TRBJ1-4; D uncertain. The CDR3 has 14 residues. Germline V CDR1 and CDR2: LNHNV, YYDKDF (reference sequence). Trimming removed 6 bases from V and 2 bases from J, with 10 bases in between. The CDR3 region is CATRSTGTNEKLFF. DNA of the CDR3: TGTGCCACCAGGTCGACGGGGACTAATGAAAAACTGTTTTTT.

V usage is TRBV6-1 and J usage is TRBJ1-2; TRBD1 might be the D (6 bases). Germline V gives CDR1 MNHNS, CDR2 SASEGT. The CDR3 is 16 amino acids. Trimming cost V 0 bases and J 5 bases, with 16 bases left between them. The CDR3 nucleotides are TGTGCCAGCAGTGAAGCGGGGGCAGAAAACCTTTATGGCTACACCTTC. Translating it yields CASSEAGAENLYGYTF.

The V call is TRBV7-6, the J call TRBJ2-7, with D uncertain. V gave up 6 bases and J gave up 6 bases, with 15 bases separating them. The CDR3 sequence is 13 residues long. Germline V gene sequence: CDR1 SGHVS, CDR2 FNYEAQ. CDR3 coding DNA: TGTGCCAGCAGTGTTAGTCCCATTAGCGAGCAGTACTTC. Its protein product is CASSVSPISEQYF.

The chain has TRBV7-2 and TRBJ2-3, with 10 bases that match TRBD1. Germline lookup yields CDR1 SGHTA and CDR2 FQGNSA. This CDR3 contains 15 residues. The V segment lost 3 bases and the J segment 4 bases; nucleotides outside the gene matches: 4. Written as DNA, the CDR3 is TGTGCCAGCAGCTTGACAGGGGGCAGTCCAGATACGCAGTATTTT. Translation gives CASSLTGGSPDTQYF.

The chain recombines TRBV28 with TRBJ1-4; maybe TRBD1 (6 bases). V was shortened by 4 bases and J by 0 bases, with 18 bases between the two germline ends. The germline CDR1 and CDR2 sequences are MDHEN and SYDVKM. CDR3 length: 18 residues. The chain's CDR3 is CASSSYDRFMATNEKLFF. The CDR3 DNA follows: TGTGCCAGCAGTTCCTATGACAGGTTTATGGCAACTAATGAAAAACTGTTTTTT.

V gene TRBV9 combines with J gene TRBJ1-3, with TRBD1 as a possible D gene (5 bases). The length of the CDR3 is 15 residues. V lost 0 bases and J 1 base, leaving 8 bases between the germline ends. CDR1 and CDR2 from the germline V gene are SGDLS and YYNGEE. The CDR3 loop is CASSVAGTSGNTIYF. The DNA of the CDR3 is TGTGCCAGCAGCGTAGCTGGGACTTCTGGAAACACCATATATTTT.

The CDR3 DNA follows: TGTGCCAGCAGCCTAGAGGGGGCTCAGCCCCAGCATTTT. Protein sequence: CASSLEGAQPQHF. The chain recombines TRBV7-8 with TRBJ1-5; 7 positions match TRBD1. Per the germline V gene, CDR1 is SGHVS and CDR2 is FQNEAQ. V dropped 5 bases and J dropped 6; count of bases not matched to a gene: 4. CDR3 length equals 13 residues. The variable domain in full, completed from reference TRBV7-8 and TRBJ1-5, reads GAGVSQSPRYKVAKRGQDVALRCDPISGHVSLFWYQQALGQGPEFLTYFQNEAQLDKSGLPSDRFFAERPEGSVSTLKIQRTQQEDSAVYLCASSLEGAQPQHFGDGTRLSIL.

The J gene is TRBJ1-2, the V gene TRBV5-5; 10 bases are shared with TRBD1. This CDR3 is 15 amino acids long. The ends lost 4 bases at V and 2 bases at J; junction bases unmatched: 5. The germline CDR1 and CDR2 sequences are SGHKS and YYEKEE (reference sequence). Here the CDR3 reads CASSGDRGENYGYTF. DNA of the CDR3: TGTGCCAGCAGCGGGGACAGGGGAGAGAACTATGGCTACACCTTC.

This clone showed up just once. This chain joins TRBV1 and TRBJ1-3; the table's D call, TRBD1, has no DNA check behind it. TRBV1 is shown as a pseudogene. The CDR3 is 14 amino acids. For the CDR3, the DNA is TGCACCAAGGGACAGGCGGCGGCGGGAAACACCATATATTTT. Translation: CTKGQAAAGNTIYF.